Listed here is a single TCR beta chain. Its specificity is unknown. The source of the sample is a study of shared clonotypes between healthy human individuals. Study observations and caveats: In having few donors, the study represented limited genetic and exposure-history diversity.

Germline V lookup: CDR1 KGHSH, CDR2 LQKENI. The CDR3 totals 18 residues. After removal of 1 base from V and 2 bases from J, the junction contained 10 bases not matched to a gene. Unsorted PBMC samples were amplified in replicate PCRs containing around 300 ng DNA, about 30,000 T cell genomes. Assay used: immunoSEQ multiplex PCR; TCRdb lists only in-frame clones, some missing. The table shows around 510,000 clones, with just over 75% occurring only once. The chain carries TRBV18 and TRBJ2-2, with TRBD2 matching over 7 bases. This TCR was sampled from a woman aged 40 to 55 in good health. Some clones in this sample may be carry-over from other donors' samples. Sequenced: PBMCs. The DNA for the CDR3 is TGTGCCAGCTCACCACTTCCGCGGGAGTATCCCAACACCGGGGAGCTGTTTTTT. This translates into CASSPLPREYPNTGELFF.